Described below is a single T cell receptor (beta chain) sequence and its context. Its cognate antigen is unknown. Germline loops: CDR1 SGHKS, CDR2 YYEKEE (reference sequence). J was trimmed by 5 bases and V by 0 bases; bases with no gene match: 8. This CDR3 is built from 15 residues. Sequencing used immunoSEQ multiplex PCR; TCRdb keeps in-frame clones, though not all of them. This sample yields about 18,000 clones, of which about 86% are seen a single time; 40% to 50% belongs to the top ten. The data are from a study of OX40 agonist ivuxolimab in advanced cancers. Study overall: Patients achieving partial responses numbered three: one hepatocellular carcinoma case and two cutaneous melanoma cases. Study-wide points: CD8+ T cells averaged more expanded clones than CD4+. The CD4+ and CD8+ T cells in the blood had expanded clonally by week 6 at 0.1 to 3.0 mg/kg.

V and J are TRBV5-5 and TRBJ2-7, with 7 bases matching TRBD1. This TCR was sampled from an adult with an advanced solid tumor such as melanoma, head and neck, liver or kidney cancer. Sequenced here: CD4+ or CD8+ T cells sorted from blood, sampled in a trial of the OX40 agonist ivuxolimab. CDR3 loop: CASSLGSGGSDEQYF. The CDR3 nucleotides are TGTGCCAGCAGCTTGGGGTCAGGGGGTTCGGACGAGCAGTACTTC.